The 17 T cell receptor beta chains presented below share a single source sample, sequenced in a study of CD8+ T cells in alopecia areata. Described treatment: oral pan-JAK inhibitor, 5-10 mg twice daily. RNA was extracted and reverse transcribed into cDNA as the sequencing template. Clones were read by immunoSEQ multiplex PCR, and TCRdb kept only the in-frame ones, dropping some. The sample yields 190,000 or so clones, 55% to 75% seen once. The source was CD4+ T cells sorted from blood, collected at week 24, from a patient treated with tofacitinib. Source of these receptors: a human donor with alopecia areata.

For this clone: Given a far larger clone just one base away, this is likely a sequencing read error. The chain recombines TRBV4-2 with TRBJ2-1; the D call may be TRBD1 or TRBD2 (6 bases each). The V gene's germline CDR1 is LGHNA and CDR2 YNFKEQ. The V and J ends lost 0 bases and 10 bases respectively, with 10 bases between them. The CDR3 is 13 amino acids. DNA for the CDR3: TGTGCCAGCAGCCAAGAACGGGGGCGCGAGCAGTTCTTC. Translation gives CASSQERGREQFF.

The gene calls are TRBV29-1 and TRBJ2-3; TRBD1 matches at 7 bases. This CDR3 is 14 amino acids long. Trimming removed 0 bases from V and 0 bases from J; junction bases left unmatched: 0. The germline CDR1 and CDR2 sequences are SQVTM and ANQGSEA. In nucleotides, the CDR3 is TGCAGCGTTGAAGACAGGGGGAGCACAGATACGCAGTATTTT. Protein: CSVEDRGSTDTQYF.

This clone was recorded only once. This chain joins TRBV4-1 and TRBJ1-6; D remains ambiguous. In germline, CDR1 is MGHRA, CDR2 YSYEKL. Trimming left V 3 bases short and J 13 bases short, with 10 bases between. The length of the CDR3 is 12 residues. CDR3: CASSHPLGPLHF. CDR3 nucleotides: TGCGCCAGCAGCCATCCGTTAGGGCCCCTCCACTTT.

V usage is TRBV7-9 and J usage is TRBJ1-1; D unresolved. Trimming took 4 bases from V and 1 from J, leaving 4 bases between them. The CDR3 extends over 12 amino acids. Germline V gives CDR1 SEHNR, CDR2 FQNEAQ (reference sequence). As DNA, the CDR3 is TGTGCCAGCAGCTGGGGGAACACTGAAGCTTTCTTT. This sequence encodes CASSWGNTEAFF. The full variable domain, completed using reference TRBV7-9 and TRBJ1-1, is DTGVSQNPRHKITKRGQNVTFRCDPISEHNRLYWYRQTLGQGPEFLTYFQNEAQLEKSRLLSDRFSAERPKGSFSTLEIQRTEQGDSAMYLCASSWGNTEAFFGQGTRLTVV.

About this clone itself: Other DNA variants within this sample encode the same CDR3. This chain links TRBV7-2 with TRBJ2-7; D gene uncertain. The CDR3 length is 13 residues. Trimming removed 0 bases at V and 3 bases at J, with 6 bases between. Germline CDR1 and CDR2: SGHTA and FQGNSA. CDR3 DNA: TGTGCCAGCAGCTTAGCGTCTAGCTACGAGCAGTACTTC. Protein product: CASSLASSYEQYF.

This clone was counted between two and nine times. The chain has TRBV7-9 and TRBJ1-1; no clear D. Germline V gene lookup returns CDR1 SEHNR and CDR2 FQNEAQ (reference sequence). The CDR3 spans 13 residues. V lost 5 bases, J lost 3 bases, and 10 bases lay in between. The DNA for the CDR3 is TGTGCCAGCAGCCCCAATCAGGACACTGAAGCTTTCTTT. Translation: CASSPNQDTEAFF.

V gene TRBV11-1 combines with J gene TRBJ2-1, with D possibly being TRBD2 (5 bases). From germline, CDR1 is SGHAT and CDR2 FQDESV (reference sequence). The CDR3 contains 15 residues. V was clipped by 1 base and J by 0 bases, with 7 bases between them. The CDR3 coding sequence is TGTGCCAGCAGCTTAGACAGCGGCTCCTACAATGAGCAGTTCTTC. Translation: CASSLDSGSYNEQFF.

This clone was seen a handful of times. V is TRBV6-5 and J is TRBJ1-2; TRBD1 aligns across 7 bases. CDR3 length: 13 residues. From germline, CDR1 is MNHEY and CDR2 SVGAGI. With 6 bases clipped from V and 7 bases from J, the junction kept 8 bases outside the gene matches. The CDR3 sequence is CASSTTGAVGYTF. The CDR3 nucleotides are TGTGCCAGCAGCACTACAGGGGCCGTTGGCTACACCTTC.

The chain couples TRBV30 to TRBJ2-6; a weak D match, TRBD1 (6 bases). The CDR3 runs to 15 residues. Trimming left V 2 bases short and J 0 bases short, with 8 bases between. Germline assignment: CDR1 GTSNPN and CDR2 SVGIG (reference sequence). The CDR3 spells CAWSPRGSGANVLTF. In DNA form, the CDR3 reads TGTGCCTGGAGTCCCAGGGGCTCTGGGGCCAACGTCCTGACTTTC.

The chain combines TRBV6-1 with TRBJ2-2; a possible D gene is TRBD1 (5 bases). CDR1 MNHNS and CDR2 SASEGT come from the germline V gene. The V gene lost 8 bases and the J gene lost 3 bases, with 13 bases spanning the gap. The CDR3 runs 14 residues. The CDR3 here is CASAGIQDTGELFF. The CDR3 DNA sequence: TGTGCCAGCGCTGGGATACAGGACACCGGGGAGCTGTTTTTT.

The V call is TRBV9, the J call TRBJ2-7; 8 positions match TRBD1. V was pared by 3 bases and J by 5 bases, with 7 bases of the junction left unmatched. Germline V gene sequence: CDR1 SGDLS, CDR2 YYNGEE. This CDR3 region has 14 residues. The CDR3 bases are TGTGCCAGCAGCGCGACAGGGGAGGCGAACGAGCAGTACTTC. Its translation: CASSATGEANEQYF. The whole variable domain, filled in from reference TRBV9 and TRBJ2-7, reads DSGVTQTPKHLITATGQRVTLRCSPRSGDLSVYWYQQSLDQGLQFLIQYYNGEERAKGNILERFSAQQFPDLHSELNLSSLELGDSALYFCASSATGEANEQYFGPGTRLTVT.

This chain uses TRBV9 with TRBJ1-2; D perhaps matches TRBD1 (6 bases). Germline values: CDR1 SGDLS, CDR2 YYNGEE. This CDR3 is 13 amino acids long. With 0 bases removed from V and 8 bases from J, the gap between germline ends came to 11 bases. The CDR3 here is CASSVVFGGGYTF. The CDR3 DNA follows: TGTGCCAGCAGCGTAGTGTTTGGGGGCGGCTACACCTTC.

The chain couples TRBV15 to TRBJ2-3; D possibly corresponds to TRBD2 (6 bases). V was trimmed by 1 base and J by 0 bases, leaving 11 bases between them. Germline lookup yields CDR1 LNHNV and CDR2 YYDKDF (reference sequence). CDR3 size: 16 residues. DNA for the CDR3: TGTGCCACCAGCAGAGGGGAGGACCTAAGCACAGATACGCAGTATTTT. Protein product: CATSRGEDLSTDTQYF.

V gene TRBV6-6 combines with J gene TRBJ2-3; 7 bases line up with TRBD2. The CDR3 has 11 amino acids. Trimming at V came to 9 bases and at J to 5 bases, leaving 2 bases not matched to a gene. CDR1 MNHNY and CDR2 SVGAGI come from the germline V gene (reference sequence). CDR3: CASGRGDTQYF. The CDR3 nucleotides are TGTGCCAGTGGGAGGGGAGATACGCAGTATTTT.

V usage is TRBV10-3 and J usage is TRBJ2-7; no firm D call. Trimming took 8 bases from V and 0 from J, leaving 8 bases between them. Germline CDR1 reads ENHRY; CDR2 reads SYGVKD. The CDR3 has 12 residues. CDR3 DNA sequence: TGTGCCATCGGGCATAGCTCCTACGAGCAGTACTTC. It specifies CAIGHSSYEQYF.

A remark on this clone: At one boundary the junction diverges from the germline segment, which might be a read error. This rearrangement joins TRBV4-3 to TRBJ1-6, with 7 bases identical to TRBD1. This CDR3 is built from 16 residues. The germline CDR1 and CDR2 sequences are LGHNA and YSLEER. CDR3 sequence: CVSSQDGGQSNSPLHF. Here the CDR3 DNA reads TGCGTCAGCAGCCAAGATGGGGGACAGAGTAATTCACCCCTCCACTTT.

The rearrangement joins TRBV5-1 to TRBJ2-1; maybe TRBD2 (6 bases). Trimming took off 0 bases at V and 8 bases at J, with 12 bases between the two ends. Germline CDR1 reads SGHRS; CDR2 reads YFSETQ. The CDR3 is 14 amino acids. The DNA for the CDR3 is TGCGCCAGCAGCTTGGTTTTCGGGAGTGATGAGCAGTTCTTC. It yields the protein CASSLVFGSDEQFF.